These 26 T cell receptor beta chains were all obtained from the same sample, sequenced in a study of T cells in Graves' hyperthyroidism and ophthalmopathy. RNA transcripts were the template for amplifying TCR beta CDR3 regions. HTBI primers were the set used in a first-round RT-PCR of the TCR CDR3. From the multiplex PCR reads, TCRdb called clonotypes with MiXCR, one entry per CDR3 protein. Of hundreds of thousands of distinct CDR3 sequences listed, roughly 16% are singletons. Material for sequencing was blood. The receptors here all came from a woman in her 30s with Graves' hyperthyroidism.

V gene TRBV28 combines with J gene TRBJ2-3; D not resolved. This CDR3 spans 13 amino acids. The V end lost 4 bases, the J end lost 2 bases, and 7 bases lay between the germline ends. In germline, CDR1 is MDHEN, CDR2 SYDVKM. CDR3 region: CASSSQLTDTQYF. CDR3 DNA: TGTGCCAGCAGTTCCCAACTCACAGATACGCAGTATTTT.

This clonotype has just one count. It may be a read error: a sequence one base away is much more abundant. The chain carries TRBV2 and TRBJ2-7; D gene ambiguous. With 7 bases removed from V and 4 bases from J, the gap between germline ends came to 17 bases. Germline V CDR1 and CDR2: SNHLY, FYNNEI. This CDR3 region has 14 residues. The CDR3: CASTCSLSPYEQYF. The CDR3 nucleotides read TGTGCCAGCACCTGCTCCCTTTCCCCTTACGAGCAGTACTTC.

This clonotype was seen only a few times. CDR3 amino acids: CASSIATTATDTQYF. The CDR3 coding sequence is TGTGCCAGTAGTATAGCGACAACAGCCACAGATACGCAGTATTTT. The chain combines TRBV19 with TRBJ2-3; no clear D gene. The V and J ends lost 1 base and 2 bases respectively, with 10 bases between them. CDR1 is LNHDA and CDR2 is SQIVND in the germline V gene (reference sequence). CDR3 size: 15 residues.

This clonotype was recorded at least ten times. The chain recombines TRBV7-9 with TRBJ1-1; perhaps TRBD1 as D (6 bases). CDR1 and CDR2 (germline): SEHNR, FQNEAQ (reference sequence). The CDR3 runs to 14 residues. Between the trimmed V and J ends, which lost 5 bases and 4 bases, there was a span of 14 bases. The CDR3 protein is CASSQKGGTTEAFF. CDR3 nucleotides: TGTGCCAGCAGCCAGAAAGGGGGTACCACTGAAGCTTTCTTT.

The gene calls are TRBV9 and TRBJ1-6, with D tentatively TRBD1 (6 bases). Germline V gives CDR1 SGDLS, CDR2 YYNGEE. The CDR3 runs to 13 residues. Trimming stripped 6 bases from V and 13 bases from J, with 17 bases between. DNA of the CDR3: TGTGCCAGCAACCTACAGGGTTTTGAGCCCCTCCACTTT. This encodes CASNLQGFEPLHF.

This clonotype was observed many times. The V call is TRBV2, the J call TRBJ1-2; D gene unclear. Trimming removed 3 bases at V and 4 bases at J, with 12 bases between. Germline V gene data show CDR1 as SNHLY and CDR2 as FYNNEI. CDR3 length: 14 residues. The chain's CDR3 is CASSEGVGSYGYTF. The CDR3 DNA reads as TGTGCCAGCAGTGAGGGTGTGGGGTCCTATGGCTACACCTTC.

On this clonotype itself: Being one base from a much bigger clone, this may be a read error. The rearrangement uses TRBV18 and TRBJ1-2, with TRBD1 identical over 7 bases. Germline CDR1 reads KGHSH; CDR2 reads LQKENI. The length of the CDR3 is 13 residues. V shed 5 bases, J shed 5 bases, and the junction held 5 bases outside the gene matches. This CDR3 is CASSSDRAYGYTF. The DNA for the CDR3 is TGTGCCAGCTCATCCGACAGGGCGTATGGCTACACCTTC.

This clonotype was seen a few times. This chain links TRBV20-1 with TRBJ2-5; 7 bases are a match to TRBD1. The CDR3 contains 15 residues. CDR1 and CDR2 from the germline V gene are DFQATT and SNEGSKA (reference sequence). V shed 4 bases, J shed 10 bases, and the junction held 18 bases outside the gene matches. The CDR3 DNA sequence: TGCAGTGCTACTAATTATGACAGGGTTCTCCAGATCCAGTACTTC. It specifies CSATNYDRVLQIQYF.

This clonotype was detected only a few times. This rearrangement joins TRBV7-9 to TRBJ1-4, with a tentative D call TRBD1 (6 bases). This CDR3 has 15 amino acids. Trimming cost V 0 bases and J 8 bases, with 13 bases left between them. Germline loops: CDR1 SEHNR, CDR2 FQNEAQ (reference sequence). CDR3: CASSLASNRAEKLFF. CDR3 nucleotide sequence: TGTGCCAGCAGCTTAGCGTCCAACAGGGCGGAAAAACTGTTTTTT.

This sequence joins TRBV5-5 and TRBJ1-1; D is unclear. The CDR3 covers 15 residues. CDR1 and CDR2 from the germline V gene are SGHKS and YYEKEE (reference sequence). Between the trimmed V and J ends, which lost 2 bases and 1 base, there was a span of 12 bases. The CDR3 reads CASSFTSGGNTEAFF. CDR3 bases: TGTGCCAGCAGCTTTACCTCAGGCGGGAACACTGAAGCTTTCTTT.

Remarks on this clonotype: This may be a read error: a much more frequent sequence differs by one nucleotide. The V call is TRBV10-3, the J call TRBJ1-4; 7 nucleotides line up with TRBD1. Germline lookup yields CDR1 ENHRY and CDR2 SYGVKD. The CDR3 extends over 13 amino acids. In DNA form, the CDR3 reads TGTCCCATCAAGGGGGCCCAGAATGAAAAACTGTTTTTT. This codes for CPIKGAQNEKLFF.

The chain joins TRBV6-2 or TRBV6-3 to TRBJ2-3; 10 bases line up with TRBD1. The trim removed 0 bases at V and 1 base at J, leaving 10 bases unmatched. CDR3 length equals 19 residues. Germline V gene lookup returns CDR1 MNHEY and CDR2 SVGEGT. The CDR3 region is CASSYSFPPGTGGTDTQYF. The CDR3 DNA reads TGTGCCAGCAGTTACTCTTTTCCACCCGGGACAGGGGGCACAGATACGCAGTATTTT.

V gene TRBV20-1 combines with J gene TRBJ1-5; D is perhaps TRBD1 (6 bases). Germline-derived CDR1 and CDR2 are DFQATT and SNEGSKA (reference sequence). The CDR3 is made up of 18 amino acids. The V end lost 5 bases, the J end lost 0 bases, and 23 bases lay between the germline ends. DNA of the CDR3: TGCAGTGCTGAACGTCTCGACAGGACCGATTATAGCAATCAGCCCCAGCATTTT. Its protein is CSAERLDRTDYSNQPQHF.

The chain carries TRBV4-1 and TRBJ2-4, with D hard to call. The germline CDR1 and CDR2 sequences are MGHRA and YSYEKL. Trimming cost V 3 bases and J 0 bases, with 18 bases left between them. This CDR3 has 18 amino acids. The CDR3 coding sequence is TGCGCCAGCAGCCAGGCATACAAGGAAACAGTAGCCAAAAACATTCAGTACTTC. Protein sequence: CASSQAYKETVAKNIQYF.

This clonotype was counted many times. The chain has TRBV30 and TRBJ2-1, with 7 bases that match TRBD2. From germline, CDR1 is GTSNPN and CDR2 SVGIG (reference sequence). This CDR3 has 15 residues. V was pared by 0 bases and J by 4 bases, with 6 bases of the junction left unmatched. The CDR3 region has the DNA TGTGCCTGGAGTGTAGGGCTAGCGGAGTACAATGAGCAGTTCTTC. Translation: CAWSVGLAEYNEQFF.

This clonotype occurred many times. The chain has TRBV30 and TRBJ1-2; 9 nucleotides align to TRBD1. J lost 2 bases, V lost 5 bases, and 6 bases had no gene match. From germline, CDR1 is GTSNPN and CDR2 SVGIG (reference sequence). CDR3 length equals 14 residues. The CDR3 region is CAWESGTGNYGYTF. CDR3 in DNA: TGTGCCTGGGAGTCCGGGACAGGGAACTATGGCTACACCTTC.

In this sample, this clonotype turned up many times. V gene TRBV6-1 combines with J gene TRBJ2-7; D is undetermined. The CDR3 spans 13 residues. CDR1 is MNHNS, CDR2 SASEGT, per germline. Deletions cut 5 bases from V and 8 bases from J, with 16 bases between. The chain's CDR3 is CASSQNAPTQQYF. The CDR3 DNA reads TGTGCCAGCAGTCAAAACGCTCCTACGCAGCAGTACTTC.

The sample holds many counts of this clonotype. The CDR3 nucleotides are TGTGCCAGCAGCTTAGGTGCCTACACTGAAGCTTTCTTT. Protein sequence: CASSLGAYTEAFF. V usage is TRBV11-2 and J usage is TRBJ1-1; the D is unclear. The CDR3 runs to 13 residues. Trimming took off 1 base at V and 3 bases at J, with 6 bases between the two ends. Germline V gene data show CDR1 as SGHAT and CDR2 as FQNNGV.

This rearrangement joins TRBV20-1 to TRBJ2-7; TRBD1 agrees at 7 bases. The CDR3 runs 13 residues. CDR1 is DFQATT and CDR2 is SNEGSKA in the germline V gene (reference sequence). J was trimmed by 4 bases and V by 6 bases; bases with no gene match: 9. CDR3: CSADEGQFYEQYF. DNA of the CDR3: TGCAGTGCCGACGAGGGACAGTTTTACGAGCAGTACTTC.

This clonotype was detected only a few times. This sequence joins TRBV25-1 and TRBJ2-5; 9 nucleotides match TRBD2. The CDR3 has 16 residues. The J segment lost 5 bases and the V segment lost 5 bases, leaving 12 bases of the junction unmatched. Germline V gene sequence: CDR1 MGHDK, CDR2 SYGVNS. CDR3 sequence reads: CASSPQTSGSLETQYF. The CDR3 DNA sequence: TGTGCCAGCAGTCCACAGACTAGCGGAAGCCTGGAGACCCAGTACTTC.

This clonotype was counted ten times or more. The V and J genes are TRBV2 and TRBJ1-2; TRBD1 aligns across 7 bases. CDR1 is SNHLY, CDR2 FYNNEI, per germline. The CDR3 loop spans 14 amino acids. J was trimmed by 6 bases and V by 7 bases; bases with no gene match: 11. CDR3 coding DNA: TGTGCCAGCAACCTCAATCGCAGGGGGAATGGCTACACCTTC. It encodes CASNLNRRGNGYTF. The complete variable domain, with remaining parts taken from reference TRBV2 and TRBJ1-2, reads EPEVTQTPSHQVTQMGQEVILRCVPISNHLYFYWYRQILGQKVEFLVSFYNNEISEKSEIFDDQFSVERPDGSNFTLKIRSTKLEDSAMYFCASNLNRRGNGYTFGSGTRLTVV.

This chain joins TRBV6-1 and TRBJ1-4; D ambiguous. The germline gives CDR1 MNHNS, CDR2 SASEGT. This CDR3 contains 14 residues. V was cut by 1 base and J by 7 bases, with 10 bases left in between. The CDR3 coding sequence is TGTGCCAGCAGTGAAGGGACGGCGGGTGAAAAACTGTTTTTT. Amino acid sequence: CASSEGTAGEKLFF.

This clonotype was recorded at least ten times. V and J are TRBV6-1 and TRBJ2-7; a weak D match, TRBD2 (5 bases). Germline assignment: CDR1 MNHNS and CDR2 SASEGT. The V end lost 2 bases, the J end lost 7 bases, and 12 bases lay between the germline ends. The CDR3 contains 13 residues. The CDR3 protein is CASSERGNREQYF. The CDR3 bases are TGTGCCAGCAGTGAAAGAGGGAATAGGGAGCAGTACTTC.

Many counts were recorded for this clonotype. V gene TRBV27 combines with J gene TRBJ2-7; D is unresolved. CDR1 and CDR2 (germline): MNHEY, SMNVEV (reference sequence). Trimming took 6 bases from V and 4 from J, leaving 13 bases between them. The CDR3 runs to 13 residues. This chain's CDR3 is CASRMDGPYEQYF. The CDR3 DNA reads as TGTGCCAGCAGGATGGACGGGCCTTACGAGCAGTACTTC.

A note on this clonotype: A much larger clone differs from this one at a single base, so this may be a read error. This chain links TRBV28 with TRBJ2-1; tentatively, D is TRBD1 (6 bases). The tail of the sequence fits TRBJ2-7 better, so the J call may be wrong. This CDR3 has 16 amino acids. Germline V gene data show CDR1 as MDHEN and CDR2 as SYDVKM. The DNA for the CDR3 is TGTGCCAGCAGTGCAGGGGTTTGGCCTGCGGGCAATGAGCAGTACTTC. Translating gives CASSAGVWPAGNEQYF.

This clonotype has at least ten counts. The chain joins TRBV2 to TRBJ2-3, with TRBD2 identical over 13 bases. Trimming removed 6 bases from V and 3 bases from J; junction bases left unmatched: 18. Germline CDR1 and CDR2: SNHLY and FYNNEI. The CDR3 contains 20 residues. The DNA for the CDR3 is TGTGCCAGCAGGACCAATAGTAGAAGGACTAGCGGGAGTAGTACAGATACGCAGTATTTT. As protein: CASRTNSRRTSGSSTDTQYF.